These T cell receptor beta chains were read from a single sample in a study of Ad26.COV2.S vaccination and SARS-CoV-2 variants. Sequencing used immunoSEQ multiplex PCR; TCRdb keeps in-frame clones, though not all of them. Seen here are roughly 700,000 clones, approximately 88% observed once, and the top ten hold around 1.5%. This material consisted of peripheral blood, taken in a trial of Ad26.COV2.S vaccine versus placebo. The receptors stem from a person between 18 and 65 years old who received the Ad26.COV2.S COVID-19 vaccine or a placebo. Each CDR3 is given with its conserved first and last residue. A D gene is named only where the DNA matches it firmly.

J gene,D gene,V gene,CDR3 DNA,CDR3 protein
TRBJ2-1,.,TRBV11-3,TGTGCCAGCAGCACAGGACCGGGGAATGAGCAGTTCTTC,CASSTGPGNEQFF
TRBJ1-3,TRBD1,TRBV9,TGTGCCAGCACCCCGGGACAGAGAGGAAACACCATATATTTT,CASTPGQRGNTIYF
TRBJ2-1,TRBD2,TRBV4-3,TGCGCCAGCAGCCAAGATCTGGCGGGGGGATCCTACAATGAGCAGTTCTTC,CASSQDLAGGSYNEQFF
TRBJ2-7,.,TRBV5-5,TGTGCCAGCAGCCAAGCTTGGGGAATAGCCTACGAGCAGTACTTC,CASSQAWGIAYEQYF
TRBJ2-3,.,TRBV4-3,TGCGCCAGCAGCCAAGATCTGGTGATAGCGGTCTTGAGCACAGATACGCAGTATTTT,CASSQDLVIAVLSTDTQYF
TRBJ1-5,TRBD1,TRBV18,TGTGCCAGCTCCCCGGGACAGGGGGCGAGCAATCAGCCCCAGCATTTT,CASSPGQGASNQPQHF
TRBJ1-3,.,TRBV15,TGTGCCACCAGCCTAATGGGGGGACCTCCATATTTT,CATSLMGGPPYF
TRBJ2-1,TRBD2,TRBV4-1,TGCGCCAGCAGTCCTCGACTAGCGGGGGGTTCTTCCTCCTACAATGAGCAGTTCTTC,CASSPRLAGGSSSYNEQFF
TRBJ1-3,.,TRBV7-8,TGTGCCAGCAGCTTAGGGGATTACGGCTCTGGAAACACCATATATTTT,CASSLGDYGSGNTIYF
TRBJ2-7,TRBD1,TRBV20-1,TGCAGTGCTAGTCGGACAGGCTACTCCTACGAGCAGTACTTC,CSASRTGYSYEQYF
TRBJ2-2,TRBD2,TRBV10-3,TGTGCCATCAGGGGGACTAGCGGAACCGGGGAGCTGTTTTTT,CAIRGTSGTGELFF
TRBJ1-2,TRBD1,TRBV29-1,TGCAGCGTTGAAGGGGACAGTAACTATGGCTACACCTTC,CSVEGDSNYGYTF
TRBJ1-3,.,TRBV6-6,TGTGCCAGCAGTTACGGGGATTCCTCTGGAAACACCATATATTTT,CASSYGDSSGNTIYF